This TCR beta chain was obtained from a study of blood T cell repertoires in COVID-19 (dated by TCRdb to about 2020). A note on the overall study: Collaborator samples came from the United States, Italy and Spain and covered acute and convalescent phases of COVID-19. Where HLA class I and class II types were available, the types were taken from metadata supplied by the sample provider, not from assay-based typing. The material from the prospective study consisted of cDNA or gDNA derived from T cells, B-cell-depleted T cells, or PBMCs. A de-identified subject ID, COVID-19 status, age in years and sex were almost always included in the sample metadata. The dataset comprised deeply sampled blood TCRbeta repertoires from subjects exposed to, actively infected with, or recovered from COVID-19. Samples came from the ongoing ImmuneRACE study (first 160 participants) plus 1,254 subjects from 6 global collaborators. The repertoires were made available in a free public database intended to serve as a resource for research on the immune response to SARS-CoV-2.

What the work shows at the level of the full study, not this receptor alone: Clinical and demographic metadata were provided uncurated, with the amount varying by source and participant.

TCRbeta CDR3 regions were amplified from genomic DNA using the immunoSEQ Assay, a bias-controlled multiplex PCR. Under the source paper's analysis protocol: Nucleated cell counts per sample were estimated from amplification of reference gene primers within the assay. To quantify the absolute abundance of each unique TCRbeta CDR3 rearrangement, sequence reads were collapsed and filtered. For each sample, productive Simpson clonality was calculated by taking the square root of Simpson's diversity index across productive rearrangements. In TCRdb, the immuneACCESS table is reduced to in-frame sequences with V and J assigned. These tables do not hold every clone; where another copy was compared, an unresolved V gene accounts for under half, and the others remain unexplained. The V and J calls and clone size were taken over from that table, and D and trimming were inferred from the DNA. This sample lists about 240,000 clones; over 80% were detected once. The ten largest clonotypes hold 2.6% of the sample.

As to this clone: Its antigen is unknown. No much larger clone exists at a distance of one base, and base qualities are not known.

Participants in the prospective study were aged about 18 to 95 years, lived in 20 to 25 United States geographic areas, and enrolled through a virtual design. In the prospective study, participants were assigned to cohorts based on the clinical history participants reported in a screening survey and a study questionnaire. Each participant in the prospective study had whole blood, serum and a nasopharyngeal or oropharyngeal swab collected by mobile phlebotomists. Over an approximately 2-month period, participants in the prospective study had the option of providing additional blood draws and questionnaires. Before DNA extraction, prospective study blood samples were shipped either frozen or at room temperature. The origin of this receptor is a woman aged 30 to 39 with acute COVID-19. The specimen was PBMCs or T cells enriched from blood (not recorded which).

CDR3 sequence: CASIGDRFSYEQYF. The DNA sequence is TGTGCCAGCATAGGGGACAGGTTCTCCTACGAGCAGTACTTC. The chain is made from TRBV2 and TRBJ2-7, with 8 bases in between that match TRBD1. The CDR3 numbers 14 residues from cysteine through phenylalanine. Only CDR3 DNA remains: 42 bases, in frame from the first base. Clipping removes 7 bases from V and 0 bases from J, with 5 as the unmatched junction base count. The germline V gene provides CDR1 SNHLY and CDR2 FYNNEI.